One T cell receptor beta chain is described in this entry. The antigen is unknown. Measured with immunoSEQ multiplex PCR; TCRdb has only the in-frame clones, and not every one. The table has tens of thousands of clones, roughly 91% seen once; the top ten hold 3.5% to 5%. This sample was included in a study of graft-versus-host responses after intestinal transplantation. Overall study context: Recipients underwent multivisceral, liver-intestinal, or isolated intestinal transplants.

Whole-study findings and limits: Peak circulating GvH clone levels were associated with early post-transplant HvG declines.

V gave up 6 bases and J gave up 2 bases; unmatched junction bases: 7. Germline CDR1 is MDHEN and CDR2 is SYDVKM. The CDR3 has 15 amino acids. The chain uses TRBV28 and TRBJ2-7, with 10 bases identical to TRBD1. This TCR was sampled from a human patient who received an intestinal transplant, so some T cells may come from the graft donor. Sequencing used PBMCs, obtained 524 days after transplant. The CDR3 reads CASRIGTGAPYEQYF. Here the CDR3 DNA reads TGTGCCAGCAGAATCGGGACAGGGGCCCCCTACGAGCAGTACTTC.